This T cell receptor beta chain was recovered during a study of T-cell reconstitution after alpha-beta-depleted transplantation in children (dated by TCRdb to 2015 to 2016). Broadly, across the study: The study quantitatively tracked T-cell immune reconstitution after TCRalphabeta/CD19-depleted allogeneic hematopoietic cell transplantation in children using TCR repertoire profiling.

In the paper's terms, the treatment or condition label means: allogeneic hematopoietic cell transplantation with graft depleted of TCRalphabeta T cells and CD19 B cells. The transplant recipients were children given TCRalphabeta/CD19-depleted allogeneic hematopoietic cell grafts. A word on this clonotype: What antigen it recognizes has not been identified. It has no much larger one-base neighbor in the sample; base qualities were not kept.

Library method: PCR. The listed sequencing device is Illumina HiSeq 2500. TCR library preparation used molecular barcoding, with unique molecular identifiers applied to normalize quantification of the TCRbeta repertoire. In-frame beta chains were kept once TCRdb had trimmed the public reads at Q25 with fastp and called clones with MiXCR. CDR3 protein duplicates are merged, each entry listing the most common genes and DNA. The sample records 98,000 or so distinct CDR3 sequences, 23% of which are singletons. The ten biggest clones cover about a fifth of the sample. What the work shows at the level of the full study, not this receptor alone: The apparently early alphabetaT-cell count recovery about two months after transplant was reportedly dependent on only several hundred rapidly expanded clones derived from non-depleted graft cells. Over subsequent months, a decline in hyperexpanded clone frequencies was noted, and after one year, T-cell counts and TCRbeta diversity were mostly ascribed to newly produced T cells. The high TCRbeta diversity at day 60 in some patients was ascribed to recipient T cells and intrathymic progenitors that had survived conditioning.

Relative to germline, V is 4 bases shorter and J is 0 bases shorter, with 15 bases between their ends. Looking up the germline V gene yields CDR1 MGHRA and CDR2 YSYEKL. The CDR3 numbers 16 residues from cysteine through phenylalanine. Only the CDR3 DNA is retained, 48 bases long and in frame from the first base. Sequencing was performed on PBMCs, taken before TCRalphabeta/CD19-depleted stem cell transplant. The V gene is TRBV4-1 and the J gene is TRBJ2-5, with an unclear D gene assignment. This clonotype was sampled from a boy between 2 and 10 years old with acute lymphoblastic leukemia, due to receive a stem cell transplant. This receptor carries the CDR3 CASSPGGTAHQETQYF. The DNA is as follows: TGCGCCAGCAGCCCAGGTGGCACTGCCCACCAAGAGACCCAGTACTTC.